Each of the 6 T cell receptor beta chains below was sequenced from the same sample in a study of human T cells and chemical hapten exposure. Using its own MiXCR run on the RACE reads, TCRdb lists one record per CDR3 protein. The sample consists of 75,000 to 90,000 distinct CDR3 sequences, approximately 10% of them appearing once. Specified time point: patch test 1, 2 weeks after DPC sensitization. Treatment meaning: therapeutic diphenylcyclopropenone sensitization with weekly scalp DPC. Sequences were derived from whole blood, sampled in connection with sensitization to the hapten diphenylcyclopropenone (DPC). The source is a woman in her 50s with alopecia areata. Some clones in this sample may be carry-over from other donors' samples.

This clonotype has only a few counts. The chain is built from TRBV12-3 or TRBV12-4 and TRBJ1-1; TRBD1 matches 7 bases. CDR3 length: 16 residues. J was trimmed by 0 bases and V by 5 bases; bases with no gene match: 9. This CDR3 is CASSPRSGGMNTEAFF. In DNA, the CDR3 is TGTGCCAGCAGTCCAAGGTCAGGGGGAATGAACACTGAAGCTTTCTTT.

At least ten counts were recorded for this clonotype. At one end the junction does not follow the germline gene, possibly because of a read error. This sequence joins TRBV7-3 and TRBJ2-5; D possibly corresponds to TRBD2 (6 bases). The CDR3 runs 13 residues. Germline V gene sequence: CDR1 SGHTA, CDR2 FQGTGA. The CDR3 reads CASSLTAGETQYF. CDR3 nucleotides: TGTGCCAGCAGCCTAACCGCGGGGGAGACCCAGTACTTC.

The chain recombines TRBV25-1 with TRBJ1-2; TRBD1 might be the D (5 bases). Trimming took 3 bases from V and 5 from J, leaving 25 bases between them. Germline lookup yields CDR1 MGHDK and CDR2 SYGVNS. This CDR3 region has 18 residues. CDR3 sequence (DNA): TGTGCCAGCAGTGATCCCACCCACCGGACATTACGGGATTATGGCTACACCTTC. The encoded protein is CASSDPTHRTLRDYGYTF.

CDR3 protein: CASSEAATGELFF. CDR3 coding DNA: TGTGCCAGCAGTGAGGCGGCCACCGGGGAGCTGTTTTTT. The rearrangement joins TRBV2 to TRBJ2-2; D remains unclear. This CDR3 has 13 amino acids. V lost 3 bases, J lost 4 bases, and 6 bases lay in between. Germline CDR1 SNHLY, CDR2 FYNNEI.

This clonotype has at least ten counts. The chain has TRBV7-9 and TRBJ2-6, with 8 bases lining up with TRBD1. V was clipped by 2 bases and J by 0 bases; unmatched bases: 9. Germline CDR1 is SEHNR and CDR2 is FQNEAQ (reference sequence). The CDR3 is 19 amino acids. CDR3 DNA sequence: TGTGCCAGCAGCTTACCCGCTGGGACAGGCCCCTCTGGGGCCAACGTCCTGACTTTC. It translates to CASSLPAGTGPSGANVLTF.

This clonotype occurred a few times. The CDR3 region is CASSSGQVETQYF. The CDR3 bases are TGTGCCAGCAGCTCCGGACAGGTGGAGACCCAGTACTTC. V and J are TRBV7-6 and TRBJ2-5; 7 bases are a match to TRBD1. Germline V gene data show CDR1 as SGHVS and CDR2 as FNYEAQ. Trimming removed 4 bases from V and 5 bases from J; junction bases left unmatched: 4. The length of the CDR3 is 13 residues.